One sample yielded the 12 T cell receptor beta chains listed below, sequenced in a study of blood T cell repertoires in COVID-19. Method: immunoSEQ multiplex PCR; TCRdb's copy keeps in-frame clones and lacks some. The sample contains hundreds of thousands of clones, around 86% of which appear only once. Source material: peripheral blood. Source of these receptors: a woman between 25 and 40 years old with active or convalescent COVID-19.

The chain carries TRBV12-3 or TRBV12-4 and TRBJ1-1; D not resolved. The CDR3 spans 12 residues. V lost 4 bases and J 1 base, leaving 4 bases between the germline ends. As DNA, the CDR3 is TGTGCCAGCAGTTACAAGAACACTGAAGCTTTCTTT. Translated: CASSYKNTEAFF.

This rearrangement joins TRBV5-8 to TRBJ2-1, with a possible D match to TRBD1 (6 bases). The V gene lost 4 bases and the J gene lost 3 bases, with 14 bases spanning the gap. Germline V gene data show CDR1 as SGHTS and CDR2 as YDEGEE. The CDR3 contains 15 residues. The CDR3 DNA is TGTGCCAGCAGCCAGGGACAAGCCTACTACAATGAGCAGTTCTTC. The encoded protein is CASSQGQAYYNEQFF.

In this sample, this clone turned up once. The V gene is TRBV7-8, the J gene TRBJ1-2; a weak D match, TRBD1 (6 bases). V was shortened by 1 base and J by 0 bases, with 21 bases between the two germline ends. The CDR3 consists of 19 residues. Germline assignment: CDR1 SGHVS and CDR2 FQNEAQ. This chain's CDR3 is CASSLEGGRPLPPNYGYTF. In DNA form, the CDR3 reads TGTGCCAGCAGCTTAGAGGGGGGGCGGCCCCTGCCCCCTAACTATGGCTACACCTTC.

The chain is built from TRBV4-1 and TRBJ2-5; 9 nucleotides match TRBD2. Germline CDR1 MGHRA, CDR2 YSYEKL. The CDR3 spans 16 residues. V lost 1 base to trimming and J lost 5 bases; unmatched junction nucleotides: 8. The CDR3 protein is CASSQGKGLAGETQYF. The CDR3 DNA follows: TGCGCCAGCAGCCAAGGGAAGGGGCTAGCGGGGGAGACCCAGTACTTC.

This clone occurred once. This sequence joins TRBV19 and TRBJ1-2; D unresolved. Germline values: CDR1 LNHDA, CDR2 SQIVND (reference sequence). The CDR3 has 12 residues. V lost 2 bases and J 8 bases, leaving 9 bases between the germline ends. The CDR3 sequence: CASSINYGGYTF. The CDR3 nucleotides read TGTGCCAGTAGTATAAACTACGGAGGCTACACCTTC.

The rearrangement uses TRBV29-1 and TRBJ2-3; 9 positions agree with TRBD1. The V gene's germline CDR1 is SQVTM and CDR2 ANQGSEA. The trim removed 6 bases at V and 1 base at J, leaving 11 bases unmatched. CDR3 length equals 16 residues. As DNA, the CDR3 is TGCAGCGTAGACGGAACGTGGGACAGGGGCACAGATACGCAGTATTTT. It translates to CSVDGTWDRGTDTQYF.

Concerning this clone: Other DNA variants within this sample encode the same CDR3. The genes are TRBV7-6 and TRBJ1-5; TRBD1 aligns across 7 bases. Germline V gene data show CDR1 as SGHVS and CDR2 as FNYEAQ. The CDR3 is made up of 15 amino acids. J lost 0 bases, V lost 1 base, and 0 bases had no gene match. The CDR3 DNA reads TGTGCCAGCAGCTTAGGACAGGGTAGCAATCAGCCCCAGCATTTT. Protein product: CASSLGQGSNQPQHF.

The V and J genes are TRBV27 and TRBJ1-4; D uncertain. Trimming cost V 2 bases and J 10 bases, with 20 bases left between them. The CDR3 consists of 16 residues. The germline gives CDR1 MNHEY, CDR2 SMNVEV (reference sequence). CDR3 amino acids: CASSLISRGSPGKLFF. As DNA, the CDR3 is TGTGCCAGCAGTTTAATCAGTAGAGGTTCCCCGGGAAAACTGTTTTTT. The full variable domain, completed using reference TRBV27 and TRBJ1-4, is EAQVTQNPRYLITVTGKKLTVTCSQNMNHEYMSWYRQDPGLGLRQIYYSMNVEVTDKGDVPEGYKVSRKEKRNFPLILESPSPNQTSLYFCASSLISRGSPGKLFFGSGTQLSVL.

The gene calls are TRBV5-4 and TRBJ1-2; TRBD1 agrees at 10 bases. The ends lost 5 bases at V and 4 bases at J; junction bases unmatched: 8. CDR1 SGHNT and CDR2 YYREEE come from the germline V gene (reference sequence). The CDR3 contains 15 residues. The CDR3: CASRTTGGAGYGYTF. The CDR3, as DNA: TGTGCCAGCAGGACGACAGGGGGCGCGGGCTATGGCTACACCTTC.

The chain carries TRBV5-1 and TRBJ2-3, with TRBD2 matching 9 bases. The germline V gene has CDR1 SGHRS and CDR2 YFSETQ. The CDR3 consists of 14 residues. Trimming cost V 6 bases and J 2 bases; bases outside gene matches: 4. The CDR3 loop reads CASTGGRATDTQYF. In DNA form, the CDR3 reads TGCGCCAGCACTGGCGGGAGGGCCACAGATACGCAGTATTTT.

The genes are TRBV29-1 and TRBJ2-7; a possible D gene is TRBD2 (5 bases). Trimming stripped 6 bases from V and 0 bases from J, with 15 bases between. Germline-derived CDR1 and CDR2 are SQVTM and ANQGSEA. CDR3 length: 14 residues. The CDR3 nucleotides are TGCAGCGTACTAGAGGGTATGAACTCCTACGAGCAGTACTTC. Residues: CSVLEGMNSYEQYF.

The chain couples TRBV7-9 to TRBJ2-3; 9 bases agree with TRBD2. CDR1 SEHNR and CDR2 FQNEAQ come from the germline V gene (reference sequence). The CDR3 contains 14 residues. V was pared by 7 bases and J by 4 bases, with 6 bases of the junction left unmatched. As DNA, the CDR3 is TGTGCCAGCACCCTTCGGACTAGCGCAGATACGCAGTATTTT. It specifies CASTLRTSADTQYF.